This TCR beta chain was identified in a study of breast tumors, draining lymph nodes, adjacent tissues. TCRdb passed the multiplex PCR reads through MiXCR, listing each CDR3 protein once. The repertoire holds 180,000 or so distinct CDR3 sequences, with more than 25% as singletons. This CDR3 is 13 amino acids long. After removal of 4 bases from V and 3 bases from J, the junction contained 3 bases not matched to a gene. Germline assignment: CDR1 SGHRS and CDR2 YFSETQ. This clonotype was found many times. Its antigen is as yet unknown. Axillary draining lymph nodes of breast cancer patients supplied the node samples. Notes on the study in general: Findings are consistent with lymph node origin and intratumoral expansion of most tumor T cells.

The specimen sequenced was axillary lymph node tissue. The source is a female donor with breast cancer. Some clones in this sample may be carry-over from other donors' samples. The gene calls are TRBV5-1 and TRBJ2-5; TRBD2 aligns across 7 bases. As DNA, the CDR3 is TGCGCCAGCAGCACGGGGGGAGAAGAGACCCAGTACTTC. Protein product: CASSTGGEETQYF.